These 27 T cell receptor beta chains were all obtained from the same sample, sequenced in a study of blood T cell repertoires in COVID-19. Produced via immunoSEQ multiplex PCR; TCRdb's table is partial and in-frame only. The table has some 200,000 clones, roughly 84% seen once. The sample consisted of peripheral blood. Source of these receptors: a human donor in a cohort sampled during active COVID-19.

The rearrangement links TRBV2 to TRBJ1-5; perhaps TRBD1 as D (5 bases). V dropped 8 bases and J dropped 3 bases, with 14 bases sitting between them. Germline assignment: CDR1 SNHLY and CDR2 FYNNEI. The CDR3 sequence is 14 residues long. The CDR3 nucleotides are TGTGCCAGCGAAGGCTGGGGGGACAATCAGCCCCAGCATTTT. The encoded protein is CASEGWGDNQPQHF.

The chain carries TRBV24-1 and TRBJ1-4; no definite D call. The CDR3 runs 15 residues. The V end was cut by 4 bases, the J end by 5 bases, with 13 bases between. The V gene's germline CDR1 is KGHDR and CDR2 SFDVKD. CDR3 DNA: TGTGCCACCAGTGACGGTTCTACGGGAAATGAAAAACTGTTTTTT. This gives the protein CATSDGSTGNEKLFF.

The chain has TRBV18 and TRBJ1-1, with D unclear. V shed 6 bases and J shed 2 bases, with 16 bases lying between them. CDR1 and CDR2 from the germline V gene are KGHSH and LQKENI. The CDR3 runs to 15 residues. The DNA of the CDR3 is TGTGCCAGCTCGCCCATGTCCGGGGTTAACACTGAAGCTTTCTTT. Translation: CASSPMSGVNTEAFF.

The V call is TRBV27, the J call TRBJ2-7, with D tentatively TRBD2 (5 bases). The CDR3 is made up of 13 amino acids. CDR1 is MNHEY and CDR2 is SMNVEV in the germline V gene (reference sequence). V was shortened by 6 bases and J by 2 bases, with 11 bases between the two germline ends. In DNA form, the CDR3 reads TGTGCCAGCAGGCCGGGATACACCTACGAGCAGTACTTC. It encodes CASRPGYTYEQYF.

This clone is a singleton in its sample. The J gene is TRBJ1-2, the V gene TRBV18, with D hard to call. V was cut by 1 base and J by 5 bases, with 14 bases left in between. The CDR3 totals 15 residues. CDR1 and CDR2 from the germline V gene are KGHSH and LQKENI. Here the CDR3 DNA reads TGTGCCAGCTCACCACAGTCGGAAAGCGGTTATGGCTACACCTTC. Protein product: CASSPQSESGYGYTF. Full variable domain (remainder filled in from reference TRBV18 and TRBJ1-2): NAGVMQNPRHLVRRRGQEARLRCSPMKGHSHVYWYRQLPEEGLKFMVYLQKENIIDESGMPKERFSAEFPKEGPSILRIQQVVRGDSAAYFCASSPQSESGYGYTFGSGTRLTVV.

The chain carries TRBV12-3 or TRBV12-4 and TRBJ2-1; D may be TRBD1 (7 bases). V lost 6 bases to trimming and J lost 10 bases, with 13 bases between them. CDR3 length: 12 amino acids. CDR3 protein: CASSLRGVEQFF. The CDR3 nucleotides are TGTGCCAGCAGCCTCAGGGGGGTAGAGCAGTTCTTC.

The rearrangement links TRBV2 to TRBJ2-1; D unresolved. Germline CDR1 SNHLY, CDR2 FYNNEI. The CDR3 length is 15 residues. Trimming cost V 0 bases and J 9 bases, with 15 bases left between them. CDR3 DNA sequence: TGTGCCAGCAGTGAAGCGCTTCCGAGAACGGGTGAGCAGTTCTTC. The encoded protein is CASSEALPRTGEQFF.

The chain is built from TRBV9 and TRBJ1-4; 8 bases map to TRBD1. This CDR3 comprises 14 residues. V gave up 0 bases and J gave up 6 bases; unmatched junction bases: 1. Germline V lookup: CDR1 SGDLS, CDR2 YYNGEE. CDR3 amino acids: CASSVGTGYEKLFF. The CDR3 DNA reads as TGTGCCAGCAGCGTAGGGACAGGGTATGAAAAACTGTTTTTT.

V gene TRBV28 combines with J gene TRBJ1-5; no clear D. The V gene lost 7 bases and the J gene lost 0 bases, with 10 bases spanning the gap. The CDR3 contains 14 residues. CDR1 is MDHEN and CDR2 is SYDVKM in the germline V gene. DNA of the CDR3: TGTGCCAGCACCCTCGACTTTAGCAATCAGCCCCAGCATTTT. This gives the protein CASTLDFSNQPQHF. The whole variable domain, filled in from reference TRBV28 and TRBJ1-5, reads DVKVTQSSRYLVKRTGEKVFLECVQDMDHENMFWYRQDPGLGLRLIYFSYDVKMKEKGDIPEGYSVSREKKERFSLILESASTNQTSMYLCASTLDFSNQPQHFGDGTRLSIL.

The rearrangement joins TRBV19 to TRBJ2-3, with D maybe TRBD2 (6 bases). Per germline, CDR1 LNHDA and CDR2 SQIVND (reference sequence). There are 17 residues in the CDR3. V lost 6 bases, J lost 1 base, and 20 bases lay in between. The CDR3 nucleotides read TGTGCCAGTAGCAAAAATACGGTCTTAGCGGGCACAGATACGCAGTATTTT. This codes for CASSKNTVLAGTDTQYF.

The DNA for the CDR3 is TGCGCCAGCAGCTTTAGGACAGGGGCCTACGAGCAGTACTTC. This translates into CASSFRTGAYEQYF. V is TRBV5-1 and J is TRBJ2-7, with 9 positions matching TRBD1. V trimming: 2 bases; J trimming: 2 bases; junction bases outside the gene matches: 2. CDR3 size: 14 residues. CDR1 is SGHRS and CDR2 is YFSETQ in the germline V gene.

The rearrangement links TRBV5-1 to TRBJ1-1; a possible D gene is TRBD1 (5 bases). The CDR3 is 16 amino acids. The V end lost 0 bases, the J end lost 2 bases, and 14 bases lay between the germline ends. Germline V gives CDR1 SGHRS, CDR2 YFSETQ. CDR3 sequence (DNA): TGCGCCAGCAGCTTGGCCGCAAGGGACTACAACACTGAAGCTTTCTTT. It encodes CASSLAARDYNTEAFF.

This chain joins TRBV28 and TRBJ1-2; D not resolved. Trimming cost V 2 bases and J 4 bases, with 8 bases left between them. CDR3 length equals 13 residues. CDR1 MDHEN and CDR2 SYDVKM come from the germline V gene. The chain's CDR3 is CASSLVSFYGYTF. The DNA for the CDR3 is TGTGCCAGCAGTTTAGTGAGTTTCTATGGCTACACCTTC.

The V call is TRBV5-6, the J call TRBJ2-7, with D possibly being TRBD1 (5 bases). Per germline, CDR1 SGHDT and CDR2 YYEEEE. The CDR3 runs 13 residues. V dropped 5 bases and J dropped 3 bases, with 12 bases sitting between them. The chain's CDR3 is CASRNLDNYEQYF. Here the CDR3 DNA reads TGTGCCAGCAGGAACTTGGACAACTACGAGCAGTACTTC. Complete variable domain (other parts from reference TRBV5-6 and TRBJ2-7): DAGVTQSPTHLIKTRGQQVTLRCSPKSGHDTVSWYQQALGQGPQFIFQYYEEEERQRGNFPDRFSGHQFPNYSSELNVNALLLGDSALYLCASRNLDNYEQYFGPGTRLTVT.

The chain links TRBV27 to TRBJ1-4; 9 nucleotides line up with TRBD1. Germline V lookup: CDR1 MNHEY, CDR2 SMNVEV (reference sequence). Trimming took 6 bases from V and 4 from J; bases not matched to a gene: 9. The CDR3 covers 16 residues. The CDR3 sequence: CASRNSPGQGNEKLFF. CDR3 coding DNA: TGTGCCAGCAGAAATTCCCCGGGACAGGGTAATGAAAAACTGTTTTTT.

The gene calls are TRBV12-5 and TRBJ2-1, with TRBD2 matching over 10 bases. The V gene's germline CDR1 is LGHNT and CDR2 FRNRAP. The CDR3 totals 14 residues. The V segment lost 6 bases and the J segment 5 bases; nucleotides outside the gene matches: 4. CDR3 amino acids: CASGPGLANNEQFF. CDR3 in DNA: TGTGCTAGTGGGCCGGGACTAGCGAACAATGAGCAGTTCTTC.

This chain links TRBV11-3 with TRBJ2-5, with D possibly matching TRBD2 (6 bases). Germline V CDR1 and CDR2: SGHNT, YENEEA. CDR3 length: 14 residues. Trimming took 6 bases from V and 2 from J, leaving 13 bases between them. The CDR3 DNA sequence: TGTGCCAGCAGGGAGGGAATGGTACAAGAGACCCAGTACTTC. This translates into CASREGMVQETQYF.

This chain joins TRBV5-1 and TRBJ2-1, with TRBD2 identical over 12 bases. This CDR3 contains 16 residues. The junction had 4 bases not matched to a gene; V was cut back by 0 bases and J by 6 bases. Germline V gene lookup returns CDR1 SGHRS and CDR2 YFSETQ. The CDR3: CASSLEASGRANEQFF. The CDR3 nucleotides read TGCGCCAGCAGCTTGGAGGCTAGCGGGAGGGCCAATGAGCAGTTCTTC.

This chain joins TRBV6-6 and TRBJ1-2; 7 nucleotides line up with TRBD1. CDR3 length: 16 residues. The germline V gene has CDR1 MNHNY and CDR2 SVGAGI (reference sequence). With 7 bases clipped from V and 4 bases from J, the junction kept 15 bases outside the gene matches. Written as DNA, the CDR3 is TGTGCCAGCACCTCGACCGGGGACAGAAACGGCTATGGCTACACCTTC. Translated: CASTSTGDRNGYGYTF.

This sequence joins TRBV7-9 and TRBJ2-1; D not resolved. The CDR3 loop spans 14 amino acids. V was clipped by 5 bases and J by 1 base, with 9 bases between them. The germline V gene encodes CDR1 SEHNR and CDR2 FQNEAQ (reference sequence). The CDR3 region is CASSAVPSYNEQFF. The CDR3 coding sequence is TGTGCCAGCAGCGCAGTCCCTTCCTACAATGAGCAGTTCTTC.

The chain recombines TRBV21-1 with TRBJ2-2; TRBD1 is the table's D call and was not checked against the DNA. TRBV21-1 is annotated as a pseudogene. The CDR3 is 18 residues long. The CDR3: CASSSGGEGDRDTGELFF. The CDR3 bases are TGTGCCAGCAGCAGCGGTGGAGAGGGGGACAGGGACACCGGGGAGCTGTTTTTT.

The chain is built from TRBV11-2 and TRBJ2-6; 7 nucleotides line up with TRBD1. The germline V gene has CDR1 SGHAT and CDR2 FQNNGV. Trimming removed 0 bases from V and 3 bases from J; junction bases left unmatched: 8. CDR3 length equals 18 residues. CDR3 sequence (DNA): TGTGCCAGCAGCTTAGATCTCCGGACAGGTGGTGGGGCCAACGTCCTGACTTTC. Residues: CASSLDLRTGGGANVLTF.

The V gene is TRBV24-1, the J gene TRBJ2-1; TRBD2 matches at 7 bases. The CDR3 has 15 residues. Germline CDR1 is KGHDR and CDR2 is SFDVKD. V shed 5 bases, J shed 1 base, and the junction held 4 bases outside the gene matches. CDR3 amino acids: CATSVASGSYNEQFF. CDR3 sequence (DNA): TGTGCCACCAGTGTAGCTAGCGGATCCTACAATGAGCAGTTCTTC.

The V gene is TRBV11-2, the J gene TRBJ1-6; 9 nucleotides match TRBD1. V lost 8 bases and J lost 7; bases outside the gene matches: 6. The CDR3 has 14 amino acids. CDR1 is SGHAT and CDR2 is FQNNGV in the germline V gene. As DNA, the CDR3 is TGTGCCAGCTCCTCGGGACAGGGCAATTCACCCCTCCACTTT. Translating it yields CASSSGQGNSPLHF.

CDR3 sequence (DNA): TGTGCCAGCAGCTCCTCAGGCCCCGACGGCCAGCCCCAGCATTTT. This translates into CASSSSGPDGQPQHF. The chain uses TRBV6-5 and TRBJ1-5, with D hard to call. This CDR3 region has 15 residues. Trimming stripped 6 bases from V and 7 bases from J, with 19 bases between. Germline V lookup: CDR1 MNHEY, CDR2 SVGAGI.

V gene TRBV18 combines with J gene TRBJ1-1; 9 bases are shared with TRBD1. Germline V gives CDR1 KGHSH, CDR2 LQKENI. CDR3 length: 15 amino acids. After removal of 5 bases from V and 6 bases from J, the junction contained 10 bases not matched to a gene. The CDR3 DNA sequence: TGTGCCAGCTCATATTCGGGACAGGGTACCGCTGAAGCTTTCTTT. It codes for CASSYSGQGTAEAFF. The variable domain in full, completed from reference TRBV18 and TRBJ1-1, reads NAGVMQNPRHLVRRRGQEARLRCSPMKGHSHVYWYRQLPEEGLKFMVYLQKENIIDESGMPKERFSAEFPKEGPSILRIQQVVRGDSAAYFCASSYSGQGTAEAFFGQGTRLTVV.

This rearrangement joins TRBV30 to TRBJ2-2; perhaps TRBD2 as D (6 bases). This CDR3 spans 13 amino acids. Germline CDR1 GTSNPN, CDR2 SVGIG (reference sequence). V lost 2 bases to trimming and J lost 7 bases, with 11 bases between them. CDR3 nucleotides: TGTGCCTGGAGTTCGCGGGGATACGGGGAGCTGTTTTTT. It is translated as CAWSSRGYGELFF.